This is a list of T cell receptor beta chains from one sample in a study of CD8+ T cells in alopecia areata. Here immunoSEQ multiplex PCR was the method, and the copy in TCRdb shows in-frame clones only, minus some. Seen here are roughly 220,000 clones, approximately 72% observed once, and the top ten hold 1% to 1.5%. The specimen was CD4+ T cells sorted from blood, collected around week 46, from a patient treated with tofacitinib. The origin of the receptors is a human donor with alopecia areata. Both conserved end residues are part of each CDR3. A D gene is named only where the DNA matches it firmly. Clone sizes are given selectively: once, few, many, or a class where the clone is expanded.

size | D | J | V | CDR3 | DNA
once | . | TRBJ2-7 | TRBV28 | CASSAFSYEQYF | TGTGCCAGCTCGGCGTTCTCCTACGAGCAGTACTTC
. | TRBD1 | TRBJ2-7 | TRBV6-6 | CASSYEGQGPYEQYF | TGTGCCAGCAGTTACGAGGGACAGGGGCCCTACGAGCAGTACTTC
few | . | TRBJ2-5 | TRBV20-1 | CSASRTETQYF | TGCAGTGCGTCTAGGACAGAGACCCAGTACTTC
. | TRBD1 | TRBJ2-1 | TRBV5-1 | CASSLVRGQGDEQFF | TGCGCCAGCAGCTTGGTTAGGGGACAGGGTGATGAGCAGTTCTTC
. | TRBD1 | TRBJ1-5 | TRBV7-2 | CASSAGTGNSNQPQHF | TGTGCCAGCAGCGCTGGGACAGGCAATAGCAATCAGCCCCAGCATTTT
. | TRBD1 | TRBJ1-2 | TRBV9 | CASGRSTGVGGYTF | TGTGCCAGCGGGCGATCGACAGGGGTTGGTGGCTACACCTTC
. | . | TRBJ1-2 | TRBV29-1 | CSVGAREIGYTF | TGCAGCGTTGGAGCCAGAGAGATTGGCTACACCTTC
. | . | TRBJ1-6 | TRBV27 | CASSYEIGGSPLHF | TGTGCCAGCAGTTATGAAATAGGGGGGTCACCCCTCCACTTT
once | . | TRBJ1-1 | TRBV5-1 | CASSPMQGQNTEAFF | TGCGCCAGCAGCCCAATGCAGGGCCAGAACACTGAAGCTTTCTTT
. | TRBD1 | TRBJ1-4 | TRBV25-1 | CASREDRDRGEKLFF | TGTGCCAGCAGAGAGGACCGGGACAGGGGCGAAAAACTGTTTTTT
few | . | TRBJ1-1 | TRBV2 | CASRRDTSNTEAFF | TGTGCCAGCAGACGAGACACGAGTAACACTGAAGCTTTCTTT
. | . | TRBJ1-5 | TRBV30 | CAWRNSNQPQHF | TGTGCCTGGAGAAATAGCAATCAGCCCCAGCATTTT
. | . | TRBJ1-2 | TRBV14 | CASSQDSTNYGYTF | TGTGCCAGCAGCCAAGATTCGACAAACTATGGCTACACCTTC
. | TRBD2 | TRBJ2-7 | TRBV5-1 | CASSLGLAGFEQYF | TGCGCCAGCAGCCTTGGACTAGCGGGGTTCGAGCAGTACTTC
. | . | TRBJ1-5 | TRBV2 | CASSEDSLQPQHF | TGTGCCAGCAGTGAAGATAGCTTGCAGCCCCAGCATTTT
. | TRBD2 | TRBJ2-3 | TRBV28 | CASRGLAGGSQHGDTQYF | TGTGCCAGCAGGGGACTAGCGGGGGGCTCTCAGCACGGGGATACGCAGTATTTT
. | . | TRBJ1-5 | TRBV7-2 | CASSLGAPLNSNQPQHF | TGTGCCAGCAGCTTAGGGGCGCCTCTCAATAGCAATCAGCCCCAGCATTTT
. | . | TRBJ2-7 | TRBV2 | CASSEAAKGLGEQYF | TGTGCCAGCAGTGAAGCGGCAAAGGGATTAGGAGAGCAGTACTTC
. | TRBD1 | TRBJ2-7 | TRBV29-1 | CSASGTAYEQYF | TGCAGCGCCTCCGGGACAGCGTACGAGCAGTACTTC
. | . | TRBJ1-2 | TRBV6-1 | CASSHPSAGNYGYTF | TGTGCCAGCAGTCACCCTTCGGCGGGGAACTATGGCTACACCTTC
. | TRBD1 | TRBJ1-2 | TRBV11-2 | CASSSGTGSYGYTF | TGTGCCAGCAGCTCCGGGACAGGGAGTTATGGCTACACCTTC
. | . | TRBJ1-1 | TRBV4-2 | CASSQDGLGNTEAFF | TGTGCCAGCAGCCAAGACGGCTTGGGGAACACTGAAGCTTTCTTT
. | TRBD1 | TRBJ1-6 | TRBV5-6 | CASSRTGGDSPLHF | TGTGCCAGCAGCCGGACAGGGGGGGATTCACCCCTCCACTTT
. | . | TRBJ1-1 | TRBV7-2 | CASSLIPGNTEAFF | TGTGCCAGCAGCTTGATTCCAGGGAACACTGAAGCTTTCTTT
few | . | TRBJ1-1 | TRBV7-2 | CASSSRSGNTEAFF | TGTGCCAGCAGCTCCCGTTCCGGGAACACTGAAGCTTTCTTT
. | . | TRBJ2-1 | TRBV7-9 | CASSSRVYGEQFF | TGTGCCAGCAGCTCACGGGTTTACGGTGAGCAGTTCTTC
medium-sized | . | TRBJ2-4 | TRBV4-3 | CASSQGESTGSLAKNIQYF | TGCGCCAGCAGCCAAGGGGAATCGACCGGCTCACTAGCCAAAAACATTCAGTACTTC